This is a list of T cell receptor beta chains from one sample in a study of identical twins. A single record per CDR3 protein comes from TCRdb applying MiXCR to the 5' RACE reads. The sample consists of over 550,000 distinct CDR3 sequences, 7.1% of them appearing once. Separately, the same data were catalogued under a study of yellow fever vaccine responses in identical twins.

The source material was PBMCs. These receptors all come from a woman in her late teens or twenties in good health. Both conserved end residues are part of each CDR3. D genes are given only for firm matches. Only part of the rows carry a size: once, few, many, or a class if the clone is expanded.

clone_size: NA; j_call: TRBJ2-2; v_call: TRBV11-2; d_call: NA; cdr3_aa: CASSYGGSSHMNTGELFF; cdr3_nt: TGTGCCAGCAGCTATGGGGGCTCTAGCCATATGAACACCGGGGAGCTGTTTTTT
clone_size: many; j_call: TRBJ2-7; v_call: TRBV20-1; d_call: TRBD1; cdr3_aa: CSASMGQGVYEQYF; cdr3_nt: TGCAGTGCTAGTATGGGACAGGGGGTCTACGAGCAGTACTTC
clone_size: few; j_call: TRBJ1-1; v_call: TRBV4-1; d_call: NA; cdr3_aa: CASSQTAGTVNTEAFF; cdr3_nt: TGCGCCAGCAGCCAGACAGCCGGGACGGTGAACACTGAAGCTTTCTTT
clone_size: NA; j_call: TRBJ2-5; v_call: TRBV2; d_call: NA; cdr3_aa: CASTPPQYQETQYF; cdr3_nt: TGTGCCAGCACTCCGCCTCAGTACCAAGAGACCCAGTACTTC
clone_size: NA; j_call: TRBJ1-4; v_call: TRBV7-9; d_call: NA; cdr3_aa: CASSLGDGTNEKLFF; cdr3_nt: TGTGCCAGCAGCCTGGGGGACGGGACTAATGAAAAACTGTTTTTT
clone_size: many; j_call: TRBJ2-2; v_call: TRBV7-3; d_call: TRBD2; cdr3_aa: CASSLLAGVDTGELFF; cdr3_nt: TGTGCCAGCAGCTTGCTAGCGGGAGTCGACACCGGGGAGCTGTTTTTT
clone_size: NA; j_call: TRBJ2-1; v_call: TRBV6-5; d_call: TRBD2; cdr3_aa: CASSYSPSGKGEQFF; cdr3_nt: TGTGCCAGCAGTTACTCGCCAAGCGGGAAGGGTGAGCAGTTCTTC
clone_size: few; j_call: TRBJ1-4; v_call: TRBV28; d_call: TRBD1; cdr3_aa: CASIGTGETNEKLFF; cdr3_nt: TGTGCCAGCATTGGGACAGGGGAAACTAATGAAAAACTGTTTTTT
clone_size: few; j_call: TRBJ1-1; v_call: TRBV5-1; d_call: NA; cdr3_aa: CASSLAGGRANTEAFF; cdr3_nt: TGCGCCAGCAGCTTGGCCGGGGGGAGGGCGAACACTGAAGCTTTCTTT
clone_size: few; j_call: TRBJ2-7; v_call: TRBV19; d_call: NA; cdr3_aa: CASSISLGEQYF; cdr3_nt: TGTGCCAGTAGTATATCCTTGGGCGAGCAGTACTTC
clone_size: NA; j_call: TRBJ2-2; v_call: TRBV20-1; d_call: TRBD2; cdr3_aa: CSARDKLRGGGTGELFF; cdr3_nt: TGCAGTGCTAGAGATAAACTGCGGGGGGGCGGCACCGGGGAGCTGTTTTTT
clone_size: many; j_call: TRBJ1-2; v_call: TRBV4-1; d_call: NA; cdr3_aa: CASSQDPGVVLVTF; cdr3_nt: TGCGCCAGCAGCCAAGATCCGGGGGTAGTCCTTGTCACCTTC
clone_size: few; j_call: TRBJ2-2; v_call: TRBV9; d_call: TRBD2; cdr3_aa: CASTPGGPGTGELFF; cdr3_nt: TGTGCCAGTACGCCGGGGGGGCCGGGCACCGGGGAGCTGTTTTTT
clone_size: NA; j_call: TRBJ2-5; v_call: TRBV20-1; d_call: NA; cdr3_aa: CSARGGRQDMFSETQYF; cdr3_nt: TGCAGTGCTAGAGGGGGGAGACAGGATATGTTTTCAGAGACCCAGTACTTC
clone_size: many; j_call: TRBJ2-5; v_call: TRBV29-1; d_call: TRBD1; cdr3_aa: CSGSSGTGGGKTQYF; cdr3_nt: TGCAGCGGTAGCAGCGGGACAGGGGGCGGGAAGACCCAGTACTTC
clone_size: few; j_call: TRBJ2-2; v_call: TRBV9; d_call: TRBD1; cdr3_aa: CASTTGGVNTGELFF; cdr3_nt: TGTGCCAGCACCACAGGGGGCGTGAACACCGGGGAGCTGTTTTTT
clone_size: few; j_call: TRBJ2-5; v_call: TRBV5-1; d_call: NA; cdr3_aa: CASSLNPKTATQETQYF; cdr3_nt: TGCGCCAGCAGCTTGAACCCAAAGACAGCAACGCAAGAGACCCAGTACTTC
clone_size: NA; j_call: TRBJ1-1; v_call: TRBV20-1; d_call: TRBD1; cdr3_aa: CSASTGGVTEAFF; cdr3_nt: TGCAGTGCCTCTACAGGGGGGGTCACTGAAGCTTTCTTT
clone_size: many; j_call: TRBJ2-1; v_call: TRBV5-1; d_call: NA; cdr3_aa: CASSSRARAIHEQFF; cdr3_nt: TGCGCCAGCAGCTCACGTGCCCGGGCTATCCATGAGCAGTTCTTC
clone_size: few; j_call: TRBJ1-2; v_call: TRBV6-1; d_call: TRBD1; cdr3_aa: CASTAGGSNYGYTF; cdr3_nt: TGTGCCAGCACCGCAGGGGGGTCTAACTATGGCTACACCTTC
clone_size: many; j_call: TRBJ2-3; v_call: TRBV29-1; d_call: TRBD2; cdr3_aa: CSVVGGGALFKPGSTDTQYF; cdr3_nt: TGCAGCGTTGTTGGCGGGGGGGCACTCTTCAAGCCGGGATCCACAGATACGCAGTATTTT
clone_size: NA; j_call: TRBJ2-5; v_call: TRBV14; d_call: NA; cdr3_aa: CASSQAGSQYF; cdr3_nt: TGTGCCAGCAGCCAAGCGGGTTCCCAGTACTTC
clone_size: NA; j_call: TRBJ1-4; v_call: TRBV6-5; d_call: NA; cdr3_aa: CASSYFQFPGRGEKLFF; cdr3_nt: TGTGCCAGCAGTTACTTCCAATTTCCGGGCCGAGGAGAAAAACTGTTTTTT
clone_size: NA; j_call: TRBJ1-2; v_call: TRBV5-1; d_call: NA; cdr3_aa: CASSFEGTYGYTF; cdr3_nt: TGCGCCAGCAGCTTTGAGGGGACCTATGGCTACACCTTC
clone_size: many; j_call: TRBJ2-6; v_call: TRBV5-1; d_call: NA; cdr3_aa: CASSPASGANVLTF; cdr3_nt: TGCGCCAGCAGCCCAGCCTCTGGGGCCAACGTCCTGACTTTC
clone_size: few; j_call: TRBJ2-3; v_call: TRBV5-1; d_call: TRBD2; cdr3_aa: CASSLGPAGAADTQYF; cdr3_nt: TGCGCCAGCAGCTTGGGTCCAGCGGGGGCCGCAGATACGCAGTATTTT
clone_size: many; j_call: TRBJ2-2; v_call: TRBV7-2; d_call: TRBD1; cdr3_aa: CASSRHGQANTGELFF; cdr3_nt: TGTGCCAGCAGCCGACACGGACAGGCAAACACCGGGGAGCTGTTTTTT
clone_size: NA; j_call: TRBJ2-2; v_call: TRBV29-1; d_call: NA; cdr3_aa: CSVEMLGLQRWELFF; cdr3_nt: TGCAGCGTTGAAATGTTAGGACTCCAAAGGTGGGAGCTGTTTTTT
clone_size: NA; j_call: TRBJ2-3; v_call: TRBV5-6; d_call: NA; cdr3_aa: CASSWRGGRGADTQYF; cdr3_nt: TGTGCCAGCAGCTGGAGGGGGGGGCGAGGAGCAGATACGCAGTATTTT
clone_size: NA; j_call: TRBJ2-1; v_call: TRBV18; d_call: TRBD2; cdr3_aa: CASSPPLTGLAGGENEQFF; cdr3_nt: TGTGCCAGCTCACCCCCTTTAACGGGACTAGCGGGGGGTGAGAATGAGCAGTTCTTC
clone_size: few; j_call: TRBJ2-3; v_call: TRBV24-1; d_call: TRBD1; cdr3_aa: CATSVGTGSTDTQYF; cdr3_nt: TGTGCCACCAGTGTGGGGACAGGGAGCACAGATACGCAGTATTTT
clone_size: NA; j_call: TRBJ2-5; v_call: TRBV4-1; d_call: TRBD2; cdr3_aa: CASSQAGGSGLETQYF; cdr3_nt: TGCGCCAGCAGCCAAGCGGGAGGGAGTGGTTTAGAGACCCAGTACTTC
clone_size: NA; j_call: TRBJ2-3; v_call: TRBV6-1; d_call: TRBD2; cdr3_aa: CASSPYLSRLASGDTQYF; cdr3_nt: TGTGCCAGCAGTCCGTACCTCTCCCGACTAGCGAGTGGGGATACGCAGTATTTT
clone_size: many; j_call: TRBJ1-5; v_call: TRBV10-3; d_call: NA; cdr3_aa: CAISGTSNQPQHF; cdr3_nt: TGTGCCATCAGTGGAACTAGCAATCAGCCCCAGCATTTT